This T cell receptor (beta chain) was sequenced in a study of blood T cell repertoires in COVID-19. About the study: The analysed material was cDNA or gDNA that came from T cells, B-cell-depleted T cells, or PBMCs.

This CDR3 spans 16 amino acids. Germline V gives CDR1 SGHDN, CDR2 FVKESK. Germline trimming cut 0 bases from V and 3 bases from J; bases unmatched to any gene: 5. The data were produced by immunoSEQ multiplex PCR, yet TCRdb's version contains in-frame clones alone and is incomplete. This sample has 210,000 or so clones, with 80% to 90% found just once. This sequence originates from a woman aged 25 to 39 who had been exposed to COVID-19. The chain carries TRBV14 and TRBJ2-1, with TRBD2 identical over 7 bases. Sequenced input: PBMCs or T cells enriched from blood (not recorded which). The chain's CDR3 is CASSQDLGGGYNEQFF. CDR3 nucleotide sequence: TGTGCCAGCAGCCAAGATCTCGGCGGGGGCTACAATGAGCAGTTCTTC.